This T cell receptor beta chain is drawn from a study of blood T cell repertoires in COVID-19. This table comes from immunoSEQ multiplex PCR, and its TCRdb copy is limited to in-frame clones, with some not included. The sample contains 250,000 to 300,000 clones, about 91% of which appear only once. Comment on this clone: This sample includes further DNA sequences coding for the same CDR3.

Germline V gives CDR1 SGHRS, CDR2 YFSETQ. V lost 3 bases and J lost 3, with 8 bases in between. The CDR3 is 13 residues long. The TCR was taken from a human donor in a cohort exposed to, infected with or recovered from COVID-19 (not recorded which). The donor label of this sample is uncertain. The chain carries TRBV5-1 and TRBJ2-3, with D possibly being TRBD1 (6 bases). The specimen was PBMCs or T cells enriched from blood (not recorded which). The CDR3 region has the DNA TGCGCCAGCAGCTCCCAGGGGACAGATACGCAGTATTTT. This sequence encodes CASSSQGTDTQYF.